Here is one T cell receptor (beta chain) with its context. The specificity of this receptor is unknown. Base-call qualities are not available, and no considerably larger clone is one nucleotide away. The cysteine opens and the phenylalanine closes a CDR3 of 16 amino acids. Only CDR3 DNA remains: 48 bases, in frame from the first base. V is pruned by 0 bases and J by 8 bases, leaving 9 bases of the junction without a gene match. CDR1 and CDR2 are drawn from the germline V gene: SGHRS, YFSETQ. This specimen comes from a study of response to subunit inactivated influenza vaccine (dated by TCRdb to the late 2010s). For the study in its entirety: Deep quantitative T cell receptor repertoire profiling was used in the study to track responses to a trivalent subunit inactivated influenza vaccine. Points the paper makes about the study in general: According to the authors, only a limited number of new T cells may be recruited by each seasonal influenza vaccination.

The library was generated by RT-PCR. Sequencing used an Illumina HiSeq 2500. TCRdb took the public reads, trimmed them with fastp at Q25, ran MiXCR for clone calling and kept in-frame beta chains. Every distinct CDR3 protein forms one entry, paired with its most common genes and DNA. The sample includes roughly 700,000 distinct CDR3 sequences, with roughly 14% observed a single time. Roughly 10% of the sample rests with the top ten. This sequence uses TRBV5-1 and TRBJ2-1; TRBD2 matches 9 bases in the middle. The TCR comes from a man aged 50 to 59 who received an inactivated influenza vaccine. Donor details come from another sample of the same person, matched by shared clones. The material was PBMCs from blood, obtained 11 to 12 days after vaccination. The nucleotide sequence reads as follows: TGCGCCAGCAGCTTGGCCGCTAGCGGGACCGGCTATGAGCAGTTCTTC. It specifies CASSLAASGTGYEQFF.